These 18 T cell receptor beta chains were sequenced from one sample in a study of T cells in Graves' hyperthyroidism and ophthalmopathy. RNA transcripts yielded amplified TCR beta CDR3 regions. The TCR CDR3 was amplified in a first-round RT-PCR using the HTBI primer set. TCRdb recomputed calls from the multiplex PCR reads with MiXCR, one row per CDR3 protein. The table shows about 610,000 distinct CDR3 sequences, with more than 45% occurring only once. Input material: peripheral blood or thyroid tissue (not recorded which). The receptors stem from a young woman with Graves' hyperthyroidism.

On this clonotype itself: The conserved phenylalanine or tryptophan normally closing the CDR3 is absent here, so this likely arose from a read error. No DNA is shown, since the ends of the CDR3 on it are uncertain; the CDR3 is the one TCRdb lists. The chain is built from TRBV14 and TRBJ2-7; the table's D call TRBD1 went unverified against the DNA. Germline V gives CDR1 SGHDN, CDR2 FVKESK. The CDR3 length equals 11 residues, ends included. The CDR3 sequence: CASSQADRGYT.

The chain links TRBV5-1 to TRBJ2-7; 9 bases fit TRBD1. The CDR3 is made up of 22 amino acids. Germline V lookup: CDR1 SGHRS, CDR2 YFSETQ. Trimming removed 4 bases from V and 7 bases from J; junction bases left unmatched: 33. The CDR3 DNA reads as TGCGCCAGCAGCCTACCAAGTACAGGGGGCTTTGGGCGGGAGTACTCCTACAATGAGCAGTACTTC. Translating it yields CASSLPSTGGFGREYSYNEQYF.

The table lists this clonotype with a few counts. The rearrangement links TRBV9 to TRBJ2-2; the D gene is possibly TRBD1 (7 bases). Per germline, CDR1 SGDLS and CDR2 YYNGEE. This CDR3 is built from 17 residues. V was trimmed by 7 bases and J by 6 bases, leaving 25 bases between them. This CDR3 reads CASSPSLQGRMAGELFF. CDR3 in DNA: TGTGCCAGCTCACCATCGCTACAGGGGAGGATGGCCGGGGAGCTGTTTTTT. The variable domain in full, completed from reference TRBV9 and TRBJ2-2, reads DSGVTQTPKHLITATGQRVTLRCSPRSGDLSVYWYQQSLDQGLQFLIQYYNGEERAKGNILERFSAQQFPDLHSELNLSSLELGDSALYFCASSPSLQGRMAGELFFGEGSRLTVL.

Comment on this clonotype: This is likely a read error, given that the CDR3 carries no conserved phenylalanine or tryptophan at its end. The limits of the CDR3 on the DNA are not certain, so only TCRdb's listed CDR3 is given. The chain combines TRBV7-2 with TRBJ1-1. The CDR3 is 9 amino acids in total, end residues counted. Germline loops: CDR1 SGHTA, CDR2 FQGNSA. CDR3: CASSLDGTR.

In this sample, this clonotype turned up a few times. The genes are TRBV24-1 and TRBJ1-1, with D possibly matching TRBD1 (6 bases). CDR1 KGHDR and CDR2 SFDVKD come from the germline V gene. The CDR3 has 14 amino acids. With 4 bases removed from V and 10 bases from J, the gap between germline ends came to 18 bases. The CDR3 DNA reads TGTGCCACCAGTGAAAACCGGGACACCCTAGGAGCTTTCTTT. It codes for CATSENRDTLGAFF.

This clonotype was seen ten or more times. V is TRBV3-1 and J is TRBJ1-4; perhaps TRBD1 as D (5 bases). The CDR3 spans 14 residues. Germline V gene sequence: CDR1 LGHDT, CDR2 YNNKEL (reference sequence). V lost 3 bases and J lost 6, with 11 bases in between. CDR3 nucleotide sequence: TGTGCCAGCAGCCACTGGGGGGAAGATGAAAAACTGTTTTTT. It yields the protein CASSHWGEDEKLFF. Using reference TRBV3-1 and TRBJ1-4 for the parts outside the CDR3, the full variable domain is DTAVSQTPKYLVTQMGNDKSIKCEQNLGHDTMYWYKQDSKKFLKIMFSYNNKELIINETVPNRFSPKSPDKAHLNLHINSLELGDSAVYFCASSHWGEDEKLFFGSGTQLSVL.

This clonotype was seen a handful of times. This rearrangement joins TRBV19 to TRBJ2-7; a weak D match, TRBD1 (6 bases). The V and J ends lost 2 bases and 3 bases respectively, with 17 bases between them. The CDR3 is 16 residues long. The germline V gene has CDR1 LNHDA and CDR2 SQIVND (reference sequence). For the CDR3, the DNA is TGTGCCAGTAGTATACGCCGGGACATTGGTAACTACGAGCAGTACTTC. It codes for CASSIRRDIGNYEQYF.

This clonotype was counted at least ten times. CDR3 in amino acids: CATRGRGLRNTEAFF. As DNA, the CDR3 is TGTGCCACTCGAGGCAGGGGATTAAGGAACACTGAAGCTTTCTTT. The chain has TRBV24-1 and TRBJ1-1, with D tentatively TRBD1 (6 bases). The CDR3 totals 15 residues. V dropped 10 bases and J dropped 1 base, with 18 bases sitting between them. Germline lookup yields CDR1 KGHDR and CDR2 SFDVKD.

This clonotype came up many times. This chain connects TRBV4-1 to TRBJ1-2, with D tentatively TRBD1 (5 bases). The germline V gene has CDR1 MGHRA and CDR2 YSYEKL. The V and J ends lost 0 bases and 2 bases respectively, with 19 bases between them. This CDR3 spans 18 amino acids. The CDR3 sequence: CASSQETQGPFANYGYTF. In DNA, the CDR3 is TGCGCCAGCAGCCAAGAGACGCAGGGTCCGTTTGCAAACTATGGCTACACCTTC.

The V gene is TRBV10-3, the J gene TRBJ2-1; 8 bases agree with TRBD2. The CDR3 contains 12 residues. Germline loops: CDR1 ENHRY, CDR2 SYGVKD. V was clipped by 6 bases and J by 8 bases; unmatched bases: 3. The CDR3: CAISPGGDEQFF. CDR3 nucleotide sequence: TGTGCCATCAGCCCCGGGGGGGATGAGCAGTTCTTC.

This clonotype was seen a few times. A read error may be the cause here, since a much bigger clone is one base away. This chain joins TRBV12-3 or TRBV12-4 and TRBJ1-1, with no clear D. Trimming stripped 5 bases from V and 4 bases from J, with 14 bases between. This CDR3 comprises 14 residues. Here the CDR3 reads CASSRDRAFTEAFF. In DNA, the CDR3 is TGTGCCAGCAGTCGTGATAGGGCGTTCACTGAAGCTTTCTTT.

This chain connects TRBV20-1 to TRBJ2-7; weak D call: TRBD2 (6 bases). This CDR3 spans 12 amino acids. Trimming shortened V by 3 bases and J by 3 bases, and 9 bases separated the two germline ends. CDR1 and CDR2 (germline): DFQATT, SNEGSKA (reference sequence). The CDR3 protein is CSASETSYEQYF. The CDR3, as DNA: TGCAGTGCTAGTGAGACTAGCTACGAGCAGTACTTC.

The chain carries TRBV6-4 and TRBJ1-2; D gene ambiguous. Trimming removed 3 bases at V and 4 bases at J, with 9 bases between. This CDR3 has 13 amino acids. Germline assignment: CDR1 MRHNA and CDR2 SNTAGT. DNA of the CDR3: TGTGCCAGCAGTGAGAAAGCGGGCTATGGCTACACCTTC. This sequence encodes CASSEKAGYGYTF.

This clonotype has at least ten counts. DNA of the CDR3: TGCAGCGTTGGACTAGTAATGAACACCGGGGAGCTGTTTTTT. Amino acids: CSVGLVMNTGELFF. The chain combines TRBV29-1 with TRBJ2-2, with D maybe TRBD2 (6 bases). V dropped 4 bases and J dropped 1 base, with 10 bases sitting between them. The germline CDR1 and CDR2 sequences are SQVTM and ANQGSEA. The CDR3 sequence is 14 residues long.

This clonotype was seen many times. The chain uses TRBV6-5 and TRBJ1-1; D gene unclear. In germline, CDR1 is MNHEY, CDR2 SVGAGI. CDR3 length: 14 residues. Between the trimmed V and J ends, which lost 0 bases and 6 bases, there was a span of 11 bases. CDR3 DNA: TGTGCCAGCAGTTACTCCCGGCTGGCCTCTGAAGCTTTCTTT. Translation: CASSYSRLASEAFF.

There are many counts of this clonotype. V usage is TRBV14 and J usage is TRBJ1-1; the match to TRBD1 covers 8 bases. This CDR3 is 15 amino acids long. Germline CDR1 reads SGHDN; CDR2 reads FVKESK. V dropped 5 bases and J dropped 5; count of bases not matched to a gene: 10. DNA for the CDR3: TGTGCCAGCAGCACAGGACAGGGACCGTGGACTGAAGCTTTCTTT. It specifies CASSTGQGPWTEAFF.

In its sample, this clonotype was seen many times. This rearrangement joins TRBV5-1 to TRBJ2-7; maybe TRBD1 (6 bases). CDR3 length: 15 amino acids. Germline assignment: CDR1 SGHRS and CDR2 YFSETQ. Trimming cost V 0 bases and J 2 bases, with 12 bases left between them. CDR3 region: CASSLEGTTTYEQYF. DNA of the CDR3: TGCGCCAGCAGCTTGGAAGGGACAACAACCTACGAGCAGTACTTC.

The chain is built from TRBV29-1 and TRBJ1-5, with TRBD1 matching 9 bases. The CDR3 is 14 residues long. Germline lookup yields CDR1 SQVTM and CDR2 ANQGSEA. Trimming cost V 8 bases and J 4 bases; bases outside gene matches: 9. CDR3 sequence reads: CSTGTGRGNQPQHF. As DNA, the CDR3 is TGCAGCACCGGGACAGGGCGGGGAAATCAGCCCCAGCATTTT.